This record looks at one TCR beta chain sequence and its context. The antigen is not known. It was the approximately 130-subject validation cohort, separate from the approximately 700-subject first cohort, to which the donors belonged. This CDR3 has 16 residues. The J segment lost 2 bases and the V segment lost 1 base, leaving 6 bases of the junction unmatched. CDR1 SGHAT and CDR2 FQNNGV come from the germline V gene. The sample is drawn from a study of cytomegalovirus exposure and HLA in healthy donors. Across the study: The 120 or so validation repertoires used a platform that matched the one used for the 600 to 750 first-cohort repertoires, as a later analysis reported.

Libraries were prepared by immunoSEQ multiplex PCR; TCRdb keeps only in-frame clonotypes and omits some of them. The repertoire consists of about 200,000 clones, with over 65% occurring once and the leading ten covering roughly 5.5%. General study findings and limits: Altogether, about 160 TCR beta chains were recorded as cytomegalovirus-associated. In vitro checks showed that a few CMV-associated chains really do target CMV antigens.

This chain connects TRBV11-2 to TRBJ1-2; TRBD1 matches at 8 bases. Material: PBMCs. The receptor comes from a woman between 18 and 29 years old in good health and CMV-seronegative. The CDR3 bases are TGTGCCAGCAGCTTAGGACATCGGACAGGGAACTATGGCTACACCTTC. This codes for CASSLGHRTGNYGYTF. The variable domain in full, with the rest retrieved from reference TRBV11-2 and TRBJ1-2, is EAGVAQSPRYKIIEKRQSVAFWCNPISGHATLYWYQQILGQGPKLLIQFQNNGVVDDSQLPKDRFSAERLKGVDSTLKIQPAKLEDSAVYLCASSLGHRTGNYGYTFGSGTRLTVV.